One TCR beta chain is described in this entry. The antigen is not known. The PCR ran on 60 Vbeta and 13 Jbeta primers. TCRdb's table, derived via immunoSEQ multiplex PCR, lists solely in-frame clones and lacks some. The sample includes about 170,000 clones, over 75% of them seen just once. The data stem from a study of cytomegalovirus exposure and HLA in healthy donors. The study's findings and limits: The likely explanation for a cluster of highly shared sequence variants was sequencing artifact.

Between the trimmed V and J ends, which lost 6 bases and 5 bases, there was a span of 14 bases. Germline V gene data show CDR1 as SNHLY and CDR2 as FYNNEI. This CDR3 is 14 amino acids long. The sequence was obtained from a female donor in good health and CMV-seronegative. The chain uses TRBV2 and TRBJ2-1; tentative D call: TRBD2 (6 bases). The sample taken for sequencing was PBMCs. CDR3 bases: TGTGCCAGCAGGCCACCGGGGACTGACAATGAGCAGTTCTTC. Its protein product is CASRPPGTDNEQFF.